These 28 T cell receptor beta chains were sequenced from one sample in a study of CD8+ T cells in alopecia areata. Extracted from the samples, RNA was reverse transcribed into cDNA to serve as the sequencing template. Profiled with immunoSEQ multiplex PCR; TCRdb holds only in-frame clones, not every one. The sample records about 190,000 clones, approximately 56% being singletons. The treatment denotes: oral pan-JAK inhibitor, 5-10 mg twice daily. Source: CD4+ T cells sorted from blood, taken at week 4, from a patient treated with tofacitinib. These receptors all stem from a human donor with alopecia areata.

This clone was seen a few times. The chain couples TRBV5-4 to TRBJ2-2, with D perhaps matching TRBD1 (5 bases). Trimming took 4 bases from V and 2 from J, leaving 9 bases between them. This CDR3 is built from 14 residues. The germline CDR1 and CDR2 sequences are SGHNT and YYREEE (reference sequence). The DNA for the CDR3 is TGTGCCAGCAGCCGCCAGGGAAACACCGGGGAGCTGTTTTTT. It is translated as CASSRQGNTGELFF.

The chain couples TRBV15 to TRBJ2-7; TRBD2 matches 8 bases. The CDR3 has 16 residues. Germline V gene sequence: CDR1 LNHNV, CDR2 YYDKDF (reference sequence). Trimming took 1 base from V and 2 from J; bases not matched to a gene: 7. The CDR3 nucleotides read TGTGCCACCAGCAGAGCCCGGACTAGCAGTACCTACGAGCAGTACTTC. Residues: CATSRARTSSTYEQYF.

V gene TRBV20-1 combines with J gene TRBJ2-5, with D unclear. The CDR3 length is 10 residues. Germline assignment: CDR1 DFQATT and CDR2 SNEGSKA (reference sequence). The V end was cut by 4 bases, the J end by 5 bases, with 5 bases between. In DNA, the CDR3 is TGCAGTGCTAAGATCGAGACCCAGTACTTC. Protein sequence: CSAKIETQYF.

This clone was found a few times. Other DNA variants within this sample encode the same CDR3. The genes are TRBV5-1 and TRBJ2-7; 11 nucleotides agree with TRBD2. Germline loops: CDR1 SGHRS, CDR2 YFSETQ. With V trimmed by 7 bases and J by 1 base, 7 bases remained unmatched. This CDR3 has 15 residues. CDR3 DNA: TGCGCCAGCTCCACTGGACTAGCGGGTTCCTACGAGCAGTACTTC. Translated, it gives CASSTGLAGSYEQYF.

The chain links TRBV7-3 to TRBJ2-6; D gene unclear. V was cut by 1 base and J by 0 bases, with 4 bases left in between. The CDR3 has 15 residues. Per the germline V gene, CDR1 is SGHTA and CDR2 is FQGTGA. CDR3 coding DNA: TGTGCCAGCAGCTTAAGGTCCTCTGGGGCCAACGTCCTGACTTTC. This codes for CASSLRSSGANVLTF.

This chain uses TRBV11-2 with TRBJ1-3; D may be TRBD1 (5 bases). The CDR3 is 15 amino acids. V gave up 5 bases and J gave up 0 bases, with 11 bases separating them. CDR1 is SGHAT and CDR2 is FQNNGV in the germline V gene. The CDR3 reads CASSPGGRSGNTIYF. Written as DNA, the CDR3 is TGTGCCAGCAGCCCCGGGGGACGCTCTGGAAACACCATATATTTT.

The chain employs TRBV30 and TRBJ1-5, with no clear D. Trimming stripped 1 base from V and 4 bases from J, with 17 bases between. From germline, CDR1 is GTSNPN and CDR2 SVGIG (reference sequence). The CDR3 sequence is 16 residues long. The DNA of the CDR3 is TGTGCCTGGAGTGGGAGGTCATTCCTAGGTAATCAGCCCCAGCATTTT. It is translated as CAWSGRSFLGNQPQHF.

This clone was counted only a few times. V and J are TRBV5-1 and TRBJ2-7; D gene unclear. V lost 3 bases, J lost 0 bases, and 7 bases lay in between. The CDR3 runs to 13 residues. CDR1 and CDR2 from the germline V gene are SGHRS and YFSETQ. The CDR3 DNA follows: TGCGCCAGCAGCTGGGCCCCCTCCTACGAGCAGTACTTC. It codes for CASSWAPSYEQYF.

The rearrangement uses TRBV2 and TRBJ2-3; possible D gene TRBD2, 6 bases. This CDR3 spans 12 amino acids. V lost 9 bases and J 4 bases, leaving 11 bases between the germline ends. Germline assignment: CDR1 SNHLY and CDR2 FYNNEI. The CDR3 DNA reads as TGTGCCAGTGCGGGACTTTCAGATACGCAGTATTTT. This translates into CASAGLSDTQYF.

The V gene is TRBV6-1, the J gene TRBJ2-2, with D perhaps TRBD1 (6 bases). The CDR3 is made up of 14 amino acids. Germline V gene lookup returns CDR1 MNHNS and CDR2 SASEGT. V was shortened by 2 bases and J by 6 bases, with 10 bases between the two germline ends. CDR3 nucleotides: TGTGCCAGCAGTGAAAACAGGGACGCCGGGGAGCTGTTTTTT. This encodes CASSENRDAGELFF.

The rearrangement joins TRBV6-6 to TRBJ2-7; 9 nucleotides match TRBD1. This CDR3 is 14 amino acids long. CDR1 is MNHNY, CDR2 SVGAGI, per germline (reference sequence). The V gene end was trimmed by 4 bases and the J gene end by 5 bases; junction bases not matched to a gene: 6. In DNA form, the CDR3 reads TGTGCCAGCAGTTCACAGGGGGCGAGAAACGAGCAGTACTTC. Its translation: CASSSQGARNEQYF.

This chain joins TRBV7-2 and TRBJ2-1; possible D gene TRBD2, 6 bases. Per germline, CDR1 SGHTA and CDR2 FQGNSA. V was trimmed by 1 base and J by 5 bases, leaving 15 bases between them. The CDR3 extends over 16 amino acids. The CDR3 protein is CASSLVGQAGNNEQFF. CDR3 coding DNA: TGTGCCAGCAGCTTAGTCGGTCAAGCGGGCAACAATGAGCAGTTCTTC.

V gene TRBV11-2 combines with J gene TRBJ2-7, with D unclear. The CDR3 spans 14 residues. Germline V lookup: CDR1 SGHAT, CDR2 FQNNGV. V lost 5 bases and J lost 0, with 11 bases in between. The CDR3 DNA is TGTGCCAGCAGCCAGGTTACCCCCTCCTACGAGCAGTACTTC. Its translation is CASSQVTPSYEQYF.

This clone was found once. V gene TRBV4-1 combines with J gene TRBJ1-1; D may be TRBD1 (6 bases). V lost 4 bases and J 2 bases, leaving 11 bases between the germline ends. CDR3 length: 14 residues. Germline values: CDR1 MGHRA, CDR2 YSYEKL. The CDR3 nucleotides read TGCGCCAGCAGCCGGGCGGGGGGCAACACTGAAGCTTTCTTT. Amino acids: CASSRAGGNTEAFF.

The J gene is TRBJ2-7, the V gene TRBV29-1; D is perhaps TRBD2 (5 bases). The CDR3 sequence is 11 residues long. Germline values: CDR1 SQVTM, CDR2 ANQGSEA. V was cut by 4 bases and J by 11 bases, with 15 bases left in between. CDR3 coding DNA: TGCAGCGTTGCAATAGCAGCGGATAAGTACTTC. Translating it yields CSVAIAADKYF.

This clone was counted between two and nine times. V and J are TRBV30 and TRBJ2-6, with D perhaps TRBD1 or TRBD2 (6 bases each). This CDR3 comprises 14 residues. The V end was cut by 4 bases, the J end by 4 bases, with 11 bases between. The germline gives CDR1 GTSNPN, CDR2 SVGIG (reference sequence). DNA of the CDR3: TGTGCCTGGACGGGGGCCCCCGGGGCCAACGTCCTGACTTTC. Protein: CAWTGAPGANVLTF.

The rearrangement uses TRBV9 and TRBJ2-7, with 9 nucleotides matching TRBD2. Unmatched junction bases numbered 7, after V lost 3 bases and J lost 6 bases. CDR3 length equals 14 residues. Germline V CDR1 and CDR2: SGDLS, YYNGEE. The CDR3 is CASSGGLAASEQYF. CDR3 nucleotides: TGTGCCAGCAGCGGGGGACTAGCCGCCTCCGAGCAGTACTTC.

This clone came up a few times. The sample has other DNA sequences that encode this CDR3 too. This chain links TRBV28 with TRBJ2-6; perhaps TRBD2 as D (5 bases). V lost 3 bases and J 1 base, leaving 7 bases between the germline ends. CDR1 is MDHEN and CDR2 is SYDVKM in the germline V gene. This CDR3 spans 15 amino acids. The CDR3 loop is CASSFSGSGANVLTF. CDR3 in DNA: TGTGCCAGCAGTTTCTCGGGGTCTGGGGCCAACGTCCTGACTTTC.

This clone has more than one count but fewer than ten. This chain joins TRBV29-1 and TRBJ1-2, with TRBD1 matching over 8 bases. CDR3 size: 15 residues. The trim removed 3 bases at V and 6 bases at J, leaving 12 bases unmatched. Germline V lookup: CDR1 SQVTM, CDR2 ANQGSEA. CDR3: CSVDLAQGQANGYTF. The CDR3 DNA follows: TGCAGCGTTGATCTGGCACAGGGACAGGCAAATGGCTACACCTTC.

This CDR3 is CASSRGRENIQYF. Here the CDR3 DNA reads TGTGCCAGCAGCCGCGGTCGGGAAAACATTCAGTACTTC. The rearrangement joins TRBV7-2 to TRBJ2-4; D call uncertain. From germline, CDR1 is SGHTA and CDR2 FQGNSA. There are 13 residues in the CDR3. The V end lost 5 bases, the J end lost 5 bases, and 10 bases lay between the germline ends.

V usage is TRBV27 and J usage is TRBJ2-3, with 8 bases identical to TRBD2. The CDR3 loop spans 13 amino acids. Per germline, CDR1 MNHEY and CDR2 SMNVEV (reference sequence). J gave up 8 bases and V 4 bases, and 5 bases lay outside the gene matches. The CDR3 bases are TGTGCCAGCAGTTCGACGGCGGGAGGTACGCAGTATTTT. Protein product: CASSSTAGGTQYF.

This sequence joins TRBV4-1 and TRBJ1-2; D is undetermined. Germline CDR1 MGHRA, CDR2 YSYEKL. V lost 3 bases, J lost 4 bases, and 6 bases lay in between. The CDR3 is made up of 12 amino acids. The CDR3 reads CASSHASYGYTF. In nucleotides, the CDR3 is TGCGCCAGCAGCCATGCGAGCTATGGCTACACCTTC.

The V gene is TRBV28, the J gene TRBJ2-3; possibly TRBD1 for D (5 bases). The CDR3 runs 15 residues. In germline, CDR1 is MDHEN, CDR2 SYDVKM. V lost 5 bases, J lost 3 bases, and 15 bases lay in between. This CDR3 reads CASSHPRVQTDTQYF. CDR3 DNA: TGTGCCAGCAGTCATCCCAGGGTCCAAACAGATACGCAGTATTTT.

The chain links TRBV19 to TRBJ1-1; D remains unclear. Germline V CDR1 and CDR2: LNHDA, SQIVND (reference sequence). This CDR3 comprises 13 residues. V gave up 2 bases and J gave up 5 bases, with 9 bases separating them. The DNA for the CDR3 is TGTGCCAGTAGTATATCGCGTGAGACTGAAGCTTTCTTT. It is translated as CASSISRETEAFF.

This clone was picked up one time. The J gene is TRBJ2-5, the V gene TRBV29-1; D call uncertain. The V gene lost 4 bases and the J gene lost 7 bases, with 7 bases spanning the gap. Looked up from germline, CDR1 is SQVTM and CDR2 is ANQGSEA. CDR3 size: 10 residues. The CDR3 DNA reads TGCAGCGTTGCAATGGGGACCCAGTACTTC. Residues: CSVAMGTQYF. Filled out from reference TRBV29-1 and TRBJ2-5, the complete variable domain reads SAVISQKPSRDICQRGTSLTIQCQVDSQVTMMFWYRQQPGQSLTLIATANQGSEATYESGFVIDKFPISRPNLTFSTLTVSNMSPEDSSIYLCSVAMGTQYFGPGTRLLVL.

This clone turned up a few times. The chain couples TRBV29-1 to TRBJ2-1; TRBD2 agrees at 9 bases. Germline V gene sequence: CDR1 SQVTM, CDR2 ANQGSEA. Germline trimming cut 3 bases from V and 7 bases from J; bases unmatched to any gene: 4. CDR3 size: 13 residues. The CDR3 spells CSVDVTSGNEQFF. In DNA, the CDR3 is TGCAGCGTTGACGTGACTAGCGGAAATGAGCAGTTCTTC.

The genes are TRBV6-5 and TRBJ2-1; D gene unclear. This CDR3 has 13 residues. Between the trimmed V and J ends, which lost 5 bases and 8 bases, there was a span of 13 bases. Germline V CDR1 and CDR2: MNHEY, SVGAGI. The CDR3, as DNA: TGTGCCAGCAGTGGCCGTAATTGGGATGAGCAGTTCTTC. This encodes CASSGRNWDEQFF.

This clone occurred a few times. The chain employs TRBV29-1 and TRBJ2-2; 8 bases line up with TRBD1. CDR1 SQVTM and CDR2 ANQGSEA come from the germline V gene. This CDR3 comprises 14 residues. Trimming took 5 bases from V and 0 from J; bases not matched to a gene: 2. The CDR3 loop reads CSVSTGANTGELFF. CDR3 bases: TGCAGCGTTTCGACAGGGGCGAACACCGGGGAGCTGTTTTTT.